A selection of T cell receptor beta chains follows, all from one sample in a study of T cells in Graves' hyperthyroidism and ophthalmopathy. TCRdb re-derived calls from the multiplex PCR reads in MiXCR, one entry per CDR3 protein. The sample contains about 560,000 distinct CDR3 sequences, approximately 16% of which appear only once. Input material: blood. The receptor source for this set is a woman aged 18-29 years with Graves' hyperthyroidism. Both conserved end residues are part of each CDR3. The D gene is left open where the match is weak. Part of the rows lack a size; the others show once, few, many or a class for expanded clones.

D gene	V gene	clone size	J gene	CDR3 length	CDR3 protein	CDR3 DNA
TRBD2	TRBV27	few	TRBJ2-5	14	CASSRPGGQETQYF	TGTGCCAGCAGCCGACCGGGGGGACAAGAGACCCAGTACTTC
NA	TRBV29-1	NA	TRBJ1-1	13	CSVESAPGTEAFF	TGCAGCGTTGAATCTGCCCCGGGCACTGAAGCTTTCTTT
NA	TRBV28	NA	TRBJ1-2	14	CASSLWGQNYGYTF	TGTGCCAGCAGTTTATGGGGGCAGAACTATGGCTACACCTTC
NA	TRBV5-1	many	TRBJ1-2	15	CASRERMVSNYGYTF	TGCGCCAGCAGGGAGAGGATGGTCAGCAACTATGGCTACACCTTC
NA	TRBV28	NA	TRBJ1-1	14	CASRERSTNTEAFF	TGTGCCAGCAGGGAACGCTCAACGAACACTGAAGCTTTCTTT
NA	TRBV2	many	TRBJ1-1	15	CASSEAYPGNTEAFF	TGTGCCAGCAGTGAAGCTTATCCGGGGAACACTGAAGCTTTCTTT
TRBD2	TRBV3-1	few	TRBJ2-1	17	CASSQDRTGLAGVEQFF	TGTGCCAGCAGCCAAGATAGAACGGGACTAGCGGGTGTTGAGCAGTTCTTC
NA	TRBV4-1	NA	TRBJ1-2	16	CASSQDRAGAPYGYTF	TGCGCCAGCAGCCAAGATCGGGCAGGGGCACCCTATGGCTACACCTTC
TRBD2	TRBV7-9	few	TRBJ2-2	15	CASSPRGVNTGELFF	TGTGCCAGCAGCCCACGGGGGGTGAACACCGGGGAGCTGTTTTTT
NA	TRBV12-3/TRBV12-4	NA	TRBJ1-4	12	CASSVGLGRLFF	TGTGCCAGCAGTGTGGGTTTAGGGAGACTGTTTTTT
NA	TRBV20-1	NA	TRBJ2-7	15	CSASPMAGTLYEQYF	TGCAGTGCTAGCCCCATGGCAGGGACGCTCTACGAGCAGTACTTC
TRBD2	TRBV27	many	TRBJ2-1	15	CASSLRRAGRDEQFF	TGTGCCAGCAGTTTAAGGCGGGCCGGGAGGGATGAGCAGTTCTTC
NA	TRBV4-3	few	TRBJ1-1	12	CASSQVYTEAFF	TGCGCCAGCAGCCAAGTGTATACTGAAGCTTTCTTT
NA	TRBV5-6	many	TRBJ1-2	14	CASRSSGGSYGYTF	TGTGCCAGCAGGTCAAGCGGAGGGAGCTATGGCTACACCTTC
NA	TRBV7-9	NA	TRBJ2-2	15	CASSLGALNTGELFF	TGTGCCAGCAGCTTAGGGGCCTTGAACACCGGGGAGCTGTTTTTT
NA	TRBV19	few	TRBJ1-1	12	CAKVVHDTEAFF	TGTGCCAAAGTAGTACACGACACTGAAGCTTTCTTT
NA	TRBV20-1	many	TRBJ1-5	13	CSAATVSNQPQHF	TGCAGTGCCGCGACAGTTAGCAATCAGCCCCAGCATTTT
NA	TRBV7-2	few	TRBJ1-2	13	CASTQRFGYGYTF	TGTGCCAGCACCCAGCGGTTCGGATATGGCTACACCTTC
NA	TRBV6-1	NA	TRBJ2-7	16	CASSVEGGRGGYEQYF	TGTGCCAGCAGTGTTGAGGGGGGGAGAGGAGGCTACGAGCAGTACTTC
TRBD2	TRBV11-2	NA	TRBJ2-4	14	CASSSAGGGNIQYF	TGTGCCAGCAGCTCCGCGGGGGGCGGAAACATTCAGTACTTC
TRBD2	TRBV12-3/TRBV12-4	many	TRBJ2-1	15	CASTASGRTYNEQFF	TGTGCCAGCACCGCTAGCGGGAGGACCTACAATGAGCAGTTCTTC
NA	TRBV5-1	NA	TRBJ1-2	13	CASSQTGLYGYTF	TGCGCCAGCAGCCAGACAGGTCTCTATGGCTACACCTTC
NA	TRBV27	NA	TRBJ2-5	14	CASSSATLQETQYF	TGTGCCAGCAGTTCCGCGACACTCCAAGAGACCCAGTACTTC
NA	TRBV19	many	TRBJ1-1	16	CASTNTLASVNTEAFF	TGTGCCAGTACGAACACTTTGGCGTCAGTCAACACTGAAGCTTTCTTT
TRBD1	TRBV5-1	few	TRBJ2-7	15	CASSHDRDRVNEQYF	TGCGCCAGCAGCCATGACCGGGACAGGGTGAACGAGCAGTACTTC
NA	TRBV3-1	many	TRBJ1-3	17	CASSQGTSYNSGNTIYF	TGTGCCAGCAGCCAGGGGACTTCCTACAACTCTGGAAACACCATATATTTT
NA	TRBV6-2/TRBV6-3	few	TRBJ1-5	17	CASSYSRRIGLNQPQHF	TGTGCCAGCAGTTACTCGAGGAGAATTGGCCTCAATCAGCCCCAGCATTTT
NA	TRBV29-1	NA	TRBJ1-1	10	CSAQNTEAFF	TGCAGCGCACAGAACACTGAAGCTTTCTTT
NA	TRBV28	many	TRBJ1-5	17	CASSSVTGGLIYQPQHF	TGTGCCAGCAGTTCCGTGACAGGAGGTTTGATTTATCAGCCCCAGCATTTT
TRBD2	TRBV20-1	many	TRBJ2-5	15	CSVGRPGREAETQYF	TGCAGTGTGGGCCGGCCGGGGCGGGAGGCAGAGACCCAGTACTTC
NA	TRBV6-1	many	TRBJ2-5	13	CASTPDTQETQYF	TGTGCCAGCACCCCCGACACACAAGAGACCCAGTACTTC
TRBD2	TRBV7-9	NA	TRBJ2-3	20	CASSGRLAGEGDEGTDTQYF	TGTGCCAGCAGCGGTCGACTAGCGGGAGAGGGGGACGAGGGCACAGATACGCAGTATTTT
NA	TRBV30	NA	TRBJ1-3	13	CAWSWTGGNTIYF	TGTGCCTGGAGTTGGACTGGCGGAAACACCATATATTTT
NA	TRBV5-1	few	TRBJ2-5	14	CASSLPGAWETQYF	TGCGCCAGCAGCTTGCCAGGGGCTTGGGAGACCCAGTACTTC
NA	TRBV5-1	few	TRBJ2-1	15	CASSLVSGGGDEQFF	TGCGCCAGCAGCTTGGTATCCGGGGGCGGGGATGAGCAGTTCTTC
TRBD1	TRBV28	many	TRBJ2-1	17	CASSLGRRGQGWNEQFF	TGTGCCAGCAGTTTGGGTCGAAGAGGACAGGGCTGGAATGAGCAGTTCTTC
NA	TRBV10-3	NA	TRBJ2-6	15	CAISESPSLANVLTF	TGTGCCATCAGTGAATCCCCTTCCCTGGCCAACGTCCTGACTTTC
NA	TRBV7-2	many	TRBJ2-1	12	CASRPPGNEQFF	TGTGCCAGCAGACCCCCGGGCAATGAGCAGTTCTTC
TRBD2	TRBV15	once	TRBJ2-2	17	CATSTLAGDANTGELFF	TGTGCCACCAGCACACTAGCGGGAGACGCGAACACCGGGGAGCTGTTTTTT
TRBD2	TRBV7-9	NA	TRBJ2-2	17	CASSFSRRGSGTGELFF	TGTGCCAGCAGCTTTTCAAGGCGGGGGTCGGGCACCGGGGAGCTGTTTTTT
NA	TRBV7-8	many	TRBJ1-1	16	CASSLASAGENTEAFF	TGTGCCAGCAGCTTAGCTTCGGCAGGGGAGAACACTGAAGCTTTCTTT
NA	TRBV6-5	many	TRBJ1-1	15	CASSYSISGDTEAFF	TGTGCCAGCAGTTACTCGATTTCAGGGGACACTGAAGCTTTCTTT
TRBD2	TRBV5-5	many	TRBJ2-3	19	CASSLRGASGRDSTDTQYF	TGTGCCAGCAGCTTGCGGGGGGCCAGCGGGAGGGATAGCACAGATACGCAGTATTTT
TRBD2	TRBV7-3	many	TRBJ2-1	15	CASSLTSGGANEQFF	TGTGCCAGCAGCTTAACTAGCGGGGGGGCCAATGAGCAGTTCTTC
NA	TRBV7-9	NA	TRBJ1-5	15	CASSPWGQGNQPQHF	TGTGCCAGCAGTCCCTGGGGGCAGGGCAATCAGCCCCAGCATTTT
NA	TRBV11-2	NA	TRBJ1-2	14	CASSSRGQNYGYTF	TGTGCCAGCAGCTCCAGGGGCCAAAACTATGGCTACACCTTC
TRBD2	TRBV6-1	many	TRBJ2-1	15	CASSEVSGGYNEQFF	TGTGCCAGCAGTGAAGTTAGCGGGGGATACAATGAGCAGTTCTTC
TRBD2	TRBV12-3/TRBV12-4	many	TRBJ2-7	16	CASSRRGTSGSYEQYF	TGTGCCAGCAGCCGACGAGGGACTAGCGGGAGTTACGAGCAGTACTTC
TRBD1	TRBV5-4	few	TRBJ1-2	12	CASSSYRGGYTF	TGTGCCAGCAGCAGTTACAGGGGCGGCTACACCTTC
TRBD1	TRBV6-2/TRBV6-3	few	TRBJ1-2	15	CASTVQGGANYGYTF	TGTGCCAGCACCGTACAGGGGGGCGCCAACTATGGCTACACCTTC
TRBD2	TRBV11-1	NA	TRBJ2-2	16	CASSPWTSERSAELFF	TGTGCCAGCAGCCCCTGGACTAGCGAGCGGTCGGCGGAGCTGTTTTTT
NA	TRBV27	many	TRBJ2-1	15	CASSPFGGAYNEQFF	TGTGCCAGCAGTCCCTTTGGCGGGGCCTACAATGAGCAGTTCTTC
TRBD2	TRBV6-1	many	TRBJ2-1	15	CASSAGTSFDNEQFF	TGTGCCAGCAGCGCCGGGACTAGCTTTGACAATGAGCAGTTCTTC
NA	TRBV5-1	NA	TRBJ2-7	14	CASSLDTYSYEQYF	TGCGCCAGCAGCTTGGACACGTACTCCTACGAGCAGTACTTC
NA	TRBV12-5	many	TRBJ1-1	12	CASSGMNTEAFF	TGTGCTAGTAGTGGGATGAACACTGAAGCTTTCTTT